The rows below give T cell receptor beta chains drawn from one sample of a study of blood T cell repertoires in COVID-19. Profiled with immunoSEQ multiplex PCR; TCRdb holds only in-frame clones, not every one. Seen here are 120,000 to 150,000 clones, around 87% observed once, and the top ten hold about 4%. Sequenced material: PBMCs or T cells enriched from blood (not recorded which). Receptor source: a woman between 35 and 50 years old who had been exposed to COVID-19. CDR3s leave out the opening cysteine and the closing phenylalanine or tryptophan. Size tells how often a clone was seen (once, few, many) or the class of an expanded clone, and some rows leave it out.

>TRBJ1-5|TRBV11-2|NA
ASSHPDRGNQPQH
>TRBJ1-5|TRBV28|NA
ASSYRGNYYSNQPQH
>TRBJ2-5|TRBV24-1|once
ATSDPQGGETQY
>TRBJ1-4|TRBV7-2|NA
ASSLGPGQNEKLF
>TRBJ1-2|TRBV19|NA
ASRDSPYGYT
>TRBJ2-7|TRBV5-1|NA
ASSVDTGVYEQY
>TRBJ1-1|TRBV6-5|NA
ASTRYGQGITEAF
>TRBJ2-1|TRBV2|few
ASSATLTGRIVYNEQF
>TRBJ2-1|TRBV7-9|NA
ASSLDAGAYNEQF
>TRBJ2-1|TRBV19|NA
ASSINYNNEQF
>TRBJ1-5|TRBV9|NA
ASSEWGGHNQPQH
>TRBJ2-2|TRBV12-3/TRBV12-4|NA
ASSRGTIRELF
>TRBJ1-5|TRBV12-5|NA
ASGLTESNQPQH
>TRBJ2-7|TRBV27|NA
ASSLFYTGLNSHEQY
>TRBJ1-4|TRBV2|NA
ASSEGRNEKLF
>TRBJ1-1|TRBV29-1|NA
SVEGQLNTEAF
>TRBJ2-1|TRBV9|NA
ASRALALAAGSYNEQF
>TRBJ1-2|TRBV7-9|NA
ASSRDDREDGYT
>TRBJ1-2|TRBV7-2|NA
ASSLSRGNYGYT
>TRBJ1-6|TRBV9|NA
ASSVGPGQVYNSPLH
>TRBJ1-5|TRBV7-6|NA
ASSYGQGGQPQH
>TRBJ1-1|TRBV29-1|few
SVVGGVAF
>TRBJ2-3|TRBV5-1|NA
ASSEEPLADTQY
>TRBJ2-5|TRBV19|medium-sized
ASSGTGVLETQY
>TRBJ2-3|TRBV7-2|NA
ASSSLAFSTDTQY